These 27 T cell receptor beta chains originate from one sample sequenced in a study of blood T cell repertoires in COVID-19. Some clones are missing from TCRdb's copy, which holds only in-frame ones; the method was immunoSEQ multiplex PCR. The table has roughly 250,000 clones, around 83% seen once; the top ten hold more than 0.75%. The sample comprised peripheral blood. All receptors come from a man between 40 and 49 years old with acute or convalescent COVID-19.

The chain couples TRBV5-1 to TRBJ2-7; weak D call: TRBD2 (5 bases). Germline CDR1 is SGHRS and CDR2 is YFSETQ. V lost 2 bases, J lost 2 bases, and 14 bases lay in between. This CDR3 contains 15 residues. The CDR3 region is CASSLKGGTTYEQYF. The CDR3, as DNA: TGCGCCAGCAGCTTAAAAGGAGGCACAACCTACGAGCAGTACTTC.

V gene TRBV28 combines with J gene TRBJ1-2, with 11 bases fitting TRBD1. The ends lost 6 bases at V and 2 bases at J; junction bases unmatched: 8. Germline-derived CDR1 and CDR2 are MDHEN and SYDVKM. The CDR3 extends over 16 amino acids. CDR3 loop: CASRDPRTGGNYGYTF. The CDR3 DNA follows: TGTGCCAGCAGGGATCCTAGGACAGGGGGCAACTATGGCTACACCTTC.

The gene calls are TRBV7-9 and TRBJ1-5, with a weak D call TRBD1 (6 bases). The CDR3 runs to 14 residues. The V end was cut by 1 base, the J end by 4 bases, with 8 bases between. Germline V CDR1 and CDR2: SEHNR, FQNEAQ (reference sequence). The CDR3 reads CASSLGGGNQPQHF. The DNA of the CDR3 is TGTGCCAGCAGCTTAGGAGGGGGAAATCAGCCCCAGCATTTT.

V usage is TRBV4-1 and J usage is TRBJ2-1; 7 nucleotides match TRBD2. The ends lost 1 base at V and 13 bases at J; junction bases unmatched: 4. This CDR3 is built from 12 residues. Germline lookup yields CDR1 MGHRA and CDR2 YSYEKL. The CDR3 sequence: CASSQGEGFQFF. CDR3 coding DNA: TGCGCCAGCAGCCAAGGGGAGGGGTTTCAGTTCTTC.

On this clone: One junction end disagrees with the germline gene, perhaps due to a read error. V gene TRBV7-7 combines with J gene TRBJ2-5; 9 bases agree with TRBD2. The CDR3 spans 16 residues. Germline V CDR1 and CDR2: SSHAT, FNYEAQ (reference sequence). The CDR3 sequence is CASSSAGGGAQETQYF. CDR3 bases: TGTGCTAGCAGCTCCGCGGGCGGGGGGGCGCAAGAGACCCAGTACTTC. Looking up the rest from reference TRBV7-7 and TRBJ2-5 gives the full variable domain: GAGVSQSPRYKVTKRGQDVTLRCDPISSHATLYWYQQALGQGPEFLTYFNYEAQPDKSGLPSDRFSAERPEGSISTLTIQRTEQRDSAMYRCASSSAGGGAQETQYFGPGTRLLVL.

The rearrangement links TRBV7-8 to TRBJ2-3; D gene ambiguous. Germline V CDR1 and CDR2: SGHVS, FQNEAQ. The V gene lost 6 bases and the J gene lost 2 bases, with 9 bases spanning the gap. The CDR3 is 13 residues long. CDR3: CASRKPITDTQYF. CDR3 sequence (DNA): TGTGCCAGCAGAAAGCCGATCACAGATACGCAGTATTTT.

The table lists this clone with a count of one. V usage is TRBV18 and J usage is TRBJ2-5; no reliable D call. The CDR3 spans 13 residues. The V gene's germline CDR1 is KGHSH and CDR2 LQKENI. The germline V and J ends were trimmed by 2 bases and 4 bases, with 8 bases remaining between them. CDR3 sequence (DNA): TGTGCCAGCTCACCAGAGGATGGAGAGACCCAGTACTTC. Translation: CASSPEDGETQYF.

The chain links TRBV7-2 to TRBJ2-2, with 7 nucleotides matching TRBD1. The CDR3 has 15 residues. J lost 4 bases, V lost 5 bases, and 7 bases had no gene match. Germline assignment: CDR1 SGHTA and CDR2 FQGNSA. The CDR3 nucleotides are TGTGCCAGCAGCCCCCGACAGGGATTCACCGGGGAGCTGTTTTTT. It yields the protein CASSPRQGFTGELFF.

The chain couples TRBV21-1 to TRBJ2-3; the listed D gene, TRBD2, was not tested against the DNA. TRBV21-1 constitutes a pseudogene. This CDR3 spans 24 amino acids. CDR3 DNA sequence: TGTGCCCTAGGACAGGGGACTAGCGGGGGACCTCGAGGCACTATTCCGGTCCATACAGATACGCAGTATTTT. Its translation is CALGQGTSGGPRGTIPVHTDTQYF.

The chain carries TRBV27 and TRBJ1-6; TRBD1 matches 8 bases. The CDR3 consists of 16 residues. Germline CDR1 MNHEY, CDR2 SMNVEV (reference sequence). The junction had 6 bases not matched to a gene; V was cut back by 1 base and J by 7 bases. CDR3 protein: CASSLYRGNRNSPLHF. In nucleotides, the CDR3 is TGTGCCAGCAGTTTATACAGGGGGAATCGAAATTCACCCCTCCACTTT.

The rearrangement uses TRBV5-4 and TRBJ1-1; D is perhaps TRBD1 (5 bases). CDR1 is SGHNT, CDR2 YYREEE, per germline (reference sequence). Between the trimmed V and J ends, which lost 5 bases and 1 base, there was a span of 12 bases. The CDR3 loop spans 14 amino acids. The DNA of the CDR3 is TGTGCCAGCAGGTCATTCAGGGAGAACACTGAAGCTTTCTTT. This sequence encodes CASRSFRENTEAFF.

This clone was seen just once. The rearrangement links TRBV9 to TRBJ1-1; 7 bases agree with TRBD1. The germline V gene has CDR1 SGDLS and CDR2 YYNGEE. V trimming: 2 bases; J trimming: 5 bases; junction bases outside the gene matches: 9. CDR3 size: 15 residues. In DNA, the CDR3 is TGTGCCAGCAGCGTCGACAGGGCCCCGATTACTGAAGCTTTCTTT. Amino acid sequence: CASSVDRAPITEAFF.

V usage is TRBV5-1 and J usage is TRBJ1-1; 7 nucleotides align to TRBD1. Germline V gene sequence: CDR1 SGHRS, CDR2 YFSETQ. The CDR3 is 15 residues long. After removal of 4 bases from V and 3 bases from J, the junction contained 9 bases not matched to a gene. The CDR3 nucleotides read TGCGCCAGCAGCGCAAAGACAGGGCCCGACACTGAAGCTTTCTTT. Translation: CASSAKTGPDTEAFF.

This clone was recorded once. The V gene is TRBV28, the J gene TRBJ2-7; TRBD1 matches at 10 bases. Germline V gene sequence: CDR1 MDHEN, CDR2 SYDVKM. The ends lost 5 bases at V and 7 bases at J; junction bases unmatched: 14. The CDR3 extends over 16 amino acids. The CDR3 coding sequence is TGTGCCAGCAGTGCCCCCTCGGGACAGGGGAGGGGGGAGCAGTACTTC. Protein product: CASSAPSGQGRGEQYF.

This rearrangement joins TRBV6-4 to TRBJ2-1; tentatively, D is TRBD1 (5 bases). The CDR3 is made up of 16 amino acids. Germline V CDR1 and CDR2: MRHNA, SNTAGT. Trimming pared 2 bases from V and 8 bases from J, leaving 19 bases between. CDR3 coding DNA: TGTGCCAGCAGTGACGGGGCCTCCTTTGGCTATGATGAGCAGTTCTTC. Its protein is CASSDGASFGYDEQFF.

The chain carries TRBV7-3 and TRBJ2-1, with 12 bases that match TRBD2. Germline V gene data show CDR1 as SGHTA and CDR2 as FQGTGA. V shed 2 bases, J shed 5 bases, and the junction held 7 bases outside the gene matches. This CDR3 comprises 17 residues. CDR3: CASSLVRLAGDNNEQFF. CDR3 DNA sequence: TGTGCCAGCAGCTTAGTAAGACTAGCGGGGGACAACAATGAGCAGTTCTTC.

A remark on this clone: No conserved phenylalanine or tryptophan ends this CDR3, so it is likely a read error. Because the CDR3's place on the DNA is in doubt, the DNA is left out and the CDR3 is given as listed by TCRdb. This CDR3 is CALQGWSTEAFAL. The J gene is TRBJ1-1, the V gene TRBV30; the table gives TRBD1 as D, unverified against the DNA. The CDR3 is made up of 13 amino acids, end residues included. Germline V gene data show CDR1 as GTSNPN and CDR2 as SVGIG (reference sequence).

V is TRBV4-3 and J is TRBJ2-7; 9 bases map to TRBD1. Germline CDR1 reads LGHNA; CDR2 reads YSLEER. The CDR3 loop spans 15 amino acids. With 4 bases clipped from V and 4 bases from J, the junction kept 8 bases outside the gene matches. The CDR3 loop is CASSPEQGAYYEQYF. The CDR3 DNA is TGCGCCAGCAGCCCAGAACAGGGGGCGTATTACGAGCAGTACTTC.

V and J are TRBV13 and TRBJ2-4, with D unresolved. V lost 6 bases and J lost 0, with 3 bases in between. Germline V gene sequence: CDR1 PRHDT, CDR2 FYEKMQ (reference sequence). This CDR3 is 12 amino acids long. The CDR3 loop reads CASSLAKNIQYF. In nucleotides, the CDR3 is TGTGCCAGCAGTCTAGCCAAAAACATTCAGTACTTC. Complete variable domain (other parts from reference TRBV13 and TRBJ2-4): AAGVIQSPRHLIKEKRETATLKCYPIPRHDTVYWYQQGPGQDPQFLISFYEKMQSDKGSIPDRFSAQQFSDYHSELNMSSLELGDSALYFCASSLAKNIQYFGAGTRLSVL.

The chain combines TRBV6-2 or TRBV6-3 with TRBJ1-1, with D tentatively TRBD1 (6 bases). Germline-derived CDR1 and CDR2 are MNHEY and SVGEGT. The CDR3 sequence is 13 residues long. Trimming cost V 5 bases and J 9 bases, with 16 bases left between them. The CDR3 bases are TGTGCCAGCAGTCCACAGGGAACACTGAAAGCTTTCTTT. Translated: CASSPQGTLKAFF.

This clone was observed once. The chain has TRBV28 and TRBJ1-2, with TRBD1 matching over 11 bases. Per germline, CDR1 MDHEN and CDR2 SYDVKM. The CDR3 has 14 residues. V trimming: 6 bases; J trimming: 8 bases; junction bases outside the gene matches: 8. The CDR3 loop is CASSPWTGGKGYTF. DNA of the CDR3: TGTGCCAGCAGCCCCTGGACAGGGGGCAAGGGCTACACCTTC.

This clone was seen a handful of times. The chain recombines TRBV18 with TRBJ2-1; TRBD2 aligns across 10 bases. Germline V gene lookup returns CDR1 KGHSH and CDR2 LQKENI. This CDR3 has 16 residues. Trimming took 6 bases from V and 7 from J; bases not matched to a gene: 12. The CDR3 loop reads CASSLMTSGGANEQFF. The CDR3 DNA follows: TGTGCCAGCTCTCTTATGACGAGCGGGGGGGCTAATGAGCAGTTCTTC.

The chain combines TRBV7-6 with TRBJ1-1; no definite D call. CDR3 length: 12 residues. Trimming cost V 2 bases and J 5 bases, with 6 bases left between them. Germline CDR1 reads SGHVS; CDR2 reads FNYEAQ. In DNA form, the CDR3 reads TGTGCCAGCAGCTTACCCGGGACTGAAGCTTTCTTT. As protein: CASSLPGTEAFF.

This chain uses TRBV6-5 with TRBJ2-7; perhaps TRBD2 as D (6 bases). The germline V and J ends were trimmed by 6 bases and 6 bases, with 18 bases remaining between them. CDR1 MNHEY and CDR2 SVGAGI come from the germline V gene. The CDR3 is made up of 14 amino acids. The DNA of the CDR3 is TGTGCCAGCAGCCTCCCGGGGGTCGGGCGCGAGCAGTACTTC. Its translation: CASSLPGVGREQYF.

The rearrangement joins TRBV7-9 to TRBJ1-6, with 7 bases that match TRBD1. This CDR3 comprises 13 residues. The germline V gene has CDR1 SEHNR and CDR2 FQNEAQ (reference sequence). V gave up 5 bases and J gave up 12 bases; unmatched junction bases: 7. The CDR3 nucleotides read TGTGCCAGCAGCAAATGGGACAGCGGACCCCTCCACTTT. It is translated as CASSKWDSGPLHF. Together with reference TRBV7-9 and TRBJ1-6, the CDR3 gives the full variable domain: DTGVSQNPRHKITKRGQNVTFRCDPISEHNRLYWYRQTLGQGPEFLTYFQNEAQLEKSRLLSDRFSAERPKGSFSTLEIQRTEQGDSAMYLCASSKWDSGPLHFGNGTRLTVT.

The V gene is TRBV2, the J gene TRBJ2-7; TRBD1 matches 8 bases. Germline V gives CDR1 SNHLY, CDR2 FYNNEI. This CDR3 comprises 15 residues. Germline trimming cut 5 bases from V and 0 bases from J; bases unmatched to any gene: 6. In nucleotides, the CDR3 is TGTGCCAGCAGTCCCGGGACAGGCTTCTCCTACGAGCAGTACTTC. It codes for CASSPGTGFSYEQYF.

The chain couples TRBV30 to TRBJ2-5; 9 nucleotides match TRBD2. V lost 8 bases and J lost 1; bases outside the gene matches: 5. In germline, CDR1 is GTSNPN, CDR2 SVGIG (reference sequence). CDR3 length: 13 amino acids. In DNA form, the CDR3 reads TGTGCCGGTAGCGGGGGAACCCAAGAGACCCAGTACTTC. Amino acids: CAGSGGTQETQYF.